Each of the 28 T cell receptor beta chains below was sequenced from the same sample in a study of T cells in Graves' hyperthyroidism and ophthalmopathy. It was RNA transcripts that yielded the amplified TCR beta CDR3 regions. HTBI primers were used for first-round RT-PCR of the TCR CDR3. TCRdb ran MiXCR on the multiplex PCR reads and lists one entry per CDR3 protein. The data hold about 840,000 distinct CDR3 sequences, with 38% observed a single time. Sequenced material: blood. These receptors all come from a man aged 18-30 years with Graves' hyperthyroidism.

This clonotype was observed at least ten times. The chain carries TRBV19 and TRBJ1-1; no definite D call. Germline values: CDR1 LNHDA, CDR2 SQIVND (reference sequence). V was shortened by 2 bases and J by 8 bases, with 6 bases between the two germline ends. The CDR3 runs 11 residues. The CDR3 reads CASSIPREAFF. As DNA, the CDR3 is TGTGCCAGTAGTATACCCCGCGAAGCTTTCTTT.

This clonotype has a handful of counts. The chain links TRBV7-9 to TRBJ2-7; a possible D gene is TRBD1 (5 bases). With 1 base removed from V and 2 bases from J, the gap between germline ends came to 12 bases. The CDR3 length is 15 residues. Germline V lookup: CDR1 SEHNR, CDR2 FQNEAQ (reference sequence). This CDR3 is CASSLEQGVAYEQYF. CDR3 nucleotides: TGTGCCAGCAGCTTAGAACAAGGGGTTGCCTACGAGCAGTACTTC.

The chain couples TRBV4-2 to TRBJ2-3, with 7 bases matching TRBD2. From germline, CDR1 is LGHNA and CDR2 YNFKEQ. The V segment lost 4 bases and the J segment 2 bases; nucleotides outside the gene matches: 9. The CDR3 length is 16 residues. CDR3 nucleotide sequence: TGTGCCAGCAGCCCTCCGGGACTACCTATCACAGATACGCAGTATTTT. This translates into CASSPPGLPITDTQYF.

This clonotype showed up just a few times. This rearrangement joins TRBV11-2 to TRBJ1-1; 7 bases fit TRBD1. There are 11 residues in the CDR3. Germline V CDR1 and CDR2: SGHAT, FQNNGV. J lost 8 bases, V lost 6 bases, and 3 bases had no gene match. CDR3 DNA sequence: TGTGCCAGCAGTCGGACAGGCGAAGCTTTCTTT. Its protein is CASSRTGEAFF.

This clonotype was detected only a few times. The chain couples TRBV15 to TRBJ2-7; either TRBD1 or TRBD2 may fit D (5 bases each). V lost 0 bases to trimming and J lost 0 bases, with 18 bases between them. This CDR3 is built from 18 residues. Germline V CDR1 and CDR2: LNHNV, YYDKDF (reference sequence). In DNA, the CDR3 is TGTGCCACCAGCAGAGAGCTGGATGGGGGAGCGCCCTCCTACGAGCAGTACTTC. Residues: CATSRELDGGAPSYEQYF.

This clonotype occurred a few times. The CDR3 spells CASSLNPLGQPQHF. The CDR3 nucleotides read TGTGCCAGCAGCTTAAATCCCCTGGGGCAGCCCCAGCATTTT. The chain couples TRBV7-9 to TRBJ1-5; D is uncertain. This CDR3 is 14 amino acids long. Germline CDR1 is SEHNR and CDR2 is FQNEAQ (reference sequence). V was pared by 2 bases and J by 7 bases, with 12 bases between.

The chain combines TRBV4-1 with TRBJ1-6; TRBD1 matches 8 bases. Trimming removed 3 bases from V and 7 bases from J; junction bases left unmatched: 8. This CDR3 contains 16 residues. Germline-derived CDR1 and CDR2 are MGHRA and YSYEKL. CDR3 DNA sequence: TGCGCCAGCAGCCAGTCAGGACAGGGTGGGAATTCACCCCTCCACTTT. As protein: CASSQSGQGGNSPLHF.

This clonotype was counted a few times. The chain is built from TRBV7-8 and TRBJ1-1, with D tentatively TRBD1 (5 bases). V was shortened by 1 base and J by 4 bases, with 10 bases between the two germline ends. The CDR3 is made up of 14 amino acids. CDR1 is SGHVS and CDR2 is FQNEAQ in the germline V gene. Here the CDR3 DNA reads TGTGCCAGCAGCTTAGATTCGGGGGGCACTGAAGCTTTCTTT. It codes for CASSLDSGGTEAFF.

This clonotype was recorded many times. This chain joins TRBV10-3 and TRBJ1-6; 8 bases map to TRBD1. V gave up 3 bases and J gave up 0 bases; unmatched junction bases: 4. The CDR3 is 17 amino acids. Germline values: CDR1 ENHRY, CDR2 SYGVKD. CDR3 sequence reads: CAISDRDRSSYNSPLHF. The CDR3 nucleotides are TGTGCCATCAGTGACCGGGACAGGTCCTCCTATAATTCACCCCTCCACTTT.

In its sample, this clonotype was seen many times. This sequence joins TRBV9 and TRBJ1-6; 10 nucleotides align to TRBD1. Germline CDR1 is SGDLS and CDR2 is YYNGEE. V shed 3 bases, J shed 11 bases, and the junction held 2 bases outside the gene matches. The CDR3 is 13 residues long. The CDR3 DNA reads as TGTGCCAGCAGCGGGACAGGGGGTACACCCCTCCACTTT. Protein: CASSGTGGTPLHF.

This clonotype has just a few counts. At one end the junction does not follow the germline gene, possibly because of a read error. V and J are TRBV20-1 and TRBJ1-1, with D tentatively TRBD1 (6 bases). Per the germline V gene, CDR1 is DFQATT and CDR2 is SNEGSKA (reference sequence). The CDR3 totals 13 residues. CDR3 nucleotide sequence: TGCAGTGCCATACAGGGCGTGAAAACTGAAGCTTTCTTT. Its translation is CSAIQGVKTEAFF.

The V gene is TRBV12-3 or TRBV12-4, the J gene TRBJ1-1; possible D gene TRBD1, 6 bases. Trimming cost V 6 bases and J 4 bases, with 15 bases left between them. This CDR3 spans 14 amino acids. The CDR3 coding sequence is TGTGCCAGCAGCACTGCACAGGGAAGCACTGAAGCTTTCTTT. Its translation is CASSTAQGSTEAFF.

The chain has TRBV7-9 and TRBJ1-2, with 9 bases fitting TRBD1. The germline CDR1 and CDR2 sequences are SEHNR and FQNEAQ (reference sequence). CDR3 length: 15 residues. V lost 5 bases, J lost 8 bases, and 12 bases stayed unmatched. CDR3 DNA sequence: TGTGCCAGCAGCCAAGCGGGACAGGGATGGTGGGGCTACACCTTC. Translation gives CASSQAGQGWWGYTF.

The rearrangement uses TRBV9 and TRBJ2-7; 7 positions agree with TRBD1. With V trimmed by 0 bases and J by 1 base, 4 bases remained unmatched. The CDR3 is 15 amino acids. Germline lookup yields CDR1 SGDLS and CDR2 YYNGEE. Here the CDR3 reads CASSVGGGQSYEQYF. The CDR3 coding sequence is TGTGCCAGCAGCGTAGGAGGGGGCCAGTCCTACGAGCAGTACTTC.

Turning to this clonotype: A clone one base away is much larger, so this may be a read error. This chain joins TRBV15 and TRBJ2-7; D remains unclear. Trimming stripped 0 bases from V and 5 bases from J, with 8 bases between. The germline gives CDR1 LNHNV, CDR2 YYDKDF (reference sequence). The CDR3 runs to 13 residues. The CDR3 here is CATSRDLLDEQYF. In DNA, the CDR3 is TGTGCCACCAGCAGAGATCTCCTCGACGAGCAGTACTTC.

This clonotype has a count of ten or more. V usage is TRBV2 and J usage is TRBJ2-5, with 7 bases identical to TRBD1. The CDR3 sequence is 15 residues long. Trimming at V came to 6 bases and at J to 1 base, leaving 8 bases not matched to a gene. Germline-derived CDR1 and CDR2 are SNHLY and FYNNEI. The CDR3 nucleotides read TGTGCCAGCAGCGCCCATGGGACAGCCCAAGAGACCCAGTACTTC. Translation: CASSAHGTAQETQYF.

The sample holds many counts of this clonotype. This chain links TRBV24-1 with TRBJ2-7; TRBD1 agrees at 8 bases. Germline lookup yields CDR1 KGHDR and CDR2 SFDVKD. The CDR3 extends over 15 amino acids. Losses at the gene ends were 7 bases for V and 1 base for J; bases not matched to a gene: 8. CDR3 bases: TGTGCCACCAGCACCCCGGACAGGGCGTCCTACGAGCAGTACTTC. This codes for CATSTPDRASYEQYF.

The chain joins TRBV12-3 or TRBV12-4 to TRBJ2-3; a possible D gene is TRBD2 (6 bases). This CDR3 region has 11 residues. The V end lost 5 bases, the J end lost 9 bases, and 9 bases lay between the germline ends. This CDR3 is CASSGEATQYF. The CDR3 nucleotides are TGTGCCAGCAGTGGGGAGGCCACGCAGTATTTT.

This clonotype has just a few counts. This chain uses TRBV20-1 with TRBJ2-5, with TRBD1 matching 12 bases. The CDR3 runs to 14 residues. V lost 5 bases to trimming and J lost 9 bases; unmatched junction nucleotides: 10. Per the germline V gene, CDR1 is DFQATT and CDR2 is SNEGSKA (reference sequence). CDR3 residues: CSASGTGGAESQYF. CDR3 coding DNA: TGCAGTGCTTCCGGGACAGGGGGCGCCGAGTCCCAGTACTTC.

The gene calls are TRBV4-3 and TRBJ1-3; D call uncertain. The V end was cut by 1 base, the J end by 0 bases, with 10 bases between. Germline V gene data show CDR1 as LGHNA and CDR2 as YSLEER. CDR3 length equals 16 residues. The CDR3 spells CASSQGPTASGNTIYF. The CDR3 bases are TGCGCCAGCAGCCAAGGCCCCACAGCCTCTGGAAACACCATATATTTT.

This clonotype has just a few counts. This chain links TRBV5-1 with TRBJ2-7; possibly TRBD1 or TRBD2 for D (6 bases each). V lost 4 bases and J 5 bases, leaving 22 bases between the germline ends. CDR1 and CDR2 from the germline V gene are SGHRS and YFSETQ. The CDR3 consists of 16 residues. CDR3 DNA sequence: TGCGCCAGCAGCCCGACCCTCGGTCCGGGGGCCGACGAGCAGTACTTC. It specifies CASSPTLGPGADEQYF.

The chain recombines TRBV7-3 with TRBJ2-6, with D unresolved. CDR3 length: 15 residues. Trimming stripped 1 base from V and 2 bases from J, with 6 bases between. Germline loops: CDR1 SGHTA, CDR2 FQGTGA. The CDR3 loop reads CASSLMGTGANVLTF. CDR3 in DNA: TGTGCCAGCAGCTTAATGGGTACTGGGGCCAACGTCCTGACTTTC.

On this clonotype: At one end the junction does not follow the germline gene, possibly because of a read error. This sequence joins TRBV5-1 and TRBJ2-7; D remains ambiguous. CDR1 is SGHRS, CDR2 YFSETQ, per germline. The CDR3 spans 14 residues. The DNA of the CDR3 is TGTGCCAGCAGCAGGACCCGATCTACCTACGGGCAGTACTTC. It encodes CASSRTRSTYGQYF.

The chain couples TRBV7-8 to TRBJ2-7; D is unclear. The V end lost 6 bases, the J end lost 3 bases, and 12 bases lay between the germline ends. Germline V lookup: CDR1 SGHVS, CDR2 FQNEAQ. The CDR3 is 13 residues long. The DNA of the CDR3 is TGTGCCAGCAGTTACCCCGAGAGCTACGAGCAGTACTTC. Translation gives CASSYPESYEQYF.

This clonotype occurred a few times. This chain connects TRBV9 to TRBJ1-4; D is perhaps TRBD1 (5 bases). CDR1 is SGDLS, CDR2 YYNGEE, per germline. Trimming shortened V by 3 bases and J by 7 bases, and 19 bases separated the two germline ends. CDR3 length: 16 amino acids. CDR3 loop: CASSATPGPLPEKLFF. CDR3 nucleotide sequence: TGTGCCAGCAGCGCCACTCCAGGGCCGCTCCCTGAAAAACTGTTTTTT.

The chain uses TRBV7-8 and TRBJ1-1; TRBD1 might be the D (5 bases). Germline lookup yields CDR1 SGHVS and CDR2 FQNEAQ. V lost 5 bases and J lost 1, with 14 bases in between. This CDR3 region has 15 residues. The CDR3 bases are TGTGCCAGCAGCCTCGCAGCAGGGTGGAACACTGAAGCTTTCTTT. Translation gives CASSLAAGWNTEAFF.

CDR3 bases: TGTGCCAGCAGCAAAACTGGAAACCAAGAGACCCAGTACTTC. It is translated as CASSKTGNQETQYF. J is TRBJ2-5 and V is TRBV10-3; no reliable D call. There are 14 residues in the CDR3. V dropped 10 bases and J dropped 0 bases, with 15 bases sitting between them. Germline V gene data show CDR1 as ENHRY and CDR2 as SYGVKD.

In this sample, this clonotype turned up many times. V and J are TRBV25-1 and TRBJ1-6; D unresolved. Germline-derived CDR1 and CDR2 are MGHDK and SYGVNS. The CDR3 is 13 residues long. V was clipped by 3 bases and J by 8 bases, with 8 bases between them. CDR3 DNA sequence: TGTGCCAGCAGTGACCAAGCCCATTCACCCCTCCACTTT. Residues: CASSDQAHSPLHF.